This T cell receptor beta chain was captured by sequencing in a study of T cell responses to AZD1222 COVID-19 vaccine. Study-wide background: Doses given second, at about 4 or about 12 weeks, were pooled. Study results and caveats: Baseline seropositivity occurred in only a handful of AZD1222 recipients.

Trimming pared 6 bases from V and 1 base from J, leaving 7 bases between. CDR1 and CDR2 from the germline V gene are DFQATT and SNEGSKA (reference sequence). This CDR3 comprises 11 residues. Of note for this clone: Its antigen is currently unknown.

This table comes from immunoSEQ multiplex PCR, and its TCRdb copy is limited to in-frame clones, with some not included. The sample has more than 75,000 clones; 90% are singletons. Sequenced here: peripheral blood, sampled on day 0 of AZD1222 vaccination. The clonotype originates from an adult in good health. J is TRBJ2-7 and V is TRBV20-1, with D possibly matching TRBD1 (5 bases). DNA for the CDR3: TGCAGTGCGGCAGGGTCCTACGAGCAGTACTTC. It specifies CSAAGSYEQYF.